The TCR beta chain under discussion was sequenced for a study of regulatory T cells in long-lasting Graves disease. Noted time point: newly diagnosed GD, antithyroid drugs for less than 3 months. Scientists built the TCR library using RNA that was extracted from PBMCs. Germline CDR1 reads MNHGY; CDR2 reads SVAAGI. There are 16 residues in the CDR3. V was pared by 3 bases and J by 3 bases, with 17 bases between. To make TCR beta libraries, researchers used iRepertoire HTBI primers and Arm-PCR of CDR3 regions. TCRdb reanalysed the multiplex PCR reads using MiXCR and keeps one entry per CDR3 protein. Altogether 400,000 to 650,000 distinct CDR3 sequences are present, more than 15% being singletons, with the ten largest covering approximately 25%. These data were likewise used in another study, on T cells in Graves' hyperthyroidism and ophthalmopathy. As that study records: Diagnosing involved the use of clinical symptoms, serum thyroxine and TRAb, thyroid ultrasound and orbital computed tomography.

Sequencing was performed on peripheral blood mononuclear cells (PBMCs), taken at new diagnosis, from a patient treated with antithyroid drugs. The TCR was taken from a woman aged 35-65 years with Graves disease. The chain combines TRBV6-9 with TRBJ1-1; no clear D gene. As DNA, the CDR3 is TGTGCCAGCAGTTACAACGCGGTAGGGTCGGACACTGAAGCTTTCTTT. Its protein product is CASSYNAVGSDTEAFF.